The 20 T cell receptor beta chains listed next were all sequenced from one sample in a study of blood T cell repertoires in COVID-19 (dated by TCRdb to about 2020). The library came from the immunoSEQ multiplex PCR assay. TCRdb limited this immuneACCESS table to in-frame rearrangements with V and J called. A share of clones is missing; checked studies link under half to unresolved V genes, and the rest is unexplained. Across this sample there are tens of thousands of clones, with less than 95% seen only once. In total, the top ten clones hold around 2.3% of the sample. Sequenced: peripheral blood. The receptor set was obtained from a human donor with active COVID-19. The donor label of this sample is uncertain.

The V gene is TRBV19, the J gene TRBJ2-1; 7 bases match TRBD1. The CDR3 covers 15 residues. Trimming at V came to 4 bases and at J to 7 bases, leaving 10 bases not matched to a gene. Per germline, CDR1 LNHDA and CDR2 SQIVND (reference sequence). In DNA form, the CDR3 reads TGTGCCAGTAGTAACGCAGGGGGTTTCGCGAATGAGCAGTTCTTC. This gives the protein CASSNAGGFANEQFF.

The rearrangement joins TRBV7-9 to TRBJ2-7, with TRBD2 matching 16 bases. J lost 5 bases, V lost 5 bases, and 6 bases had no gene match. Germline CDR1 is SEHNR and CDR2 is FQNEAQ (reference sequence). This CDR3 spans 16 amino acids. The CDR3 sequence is CASSQGLAGGHDEQYF. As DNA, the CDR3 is TGTGCCAGCAGCCAGGGACTAGCGGGGGGGCATGACGAGCAGTACTTC.

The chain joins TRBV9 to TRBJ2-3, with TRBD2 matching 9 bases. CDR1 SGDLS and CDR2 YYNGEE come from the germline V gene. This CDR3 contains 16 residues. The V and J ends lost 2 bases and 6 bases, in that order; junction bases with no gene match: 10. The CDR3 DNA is TGTGCCAGCAGCGTTAGCGGGGGAGGCACGGGGGATACGCAGTATTTT. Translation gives CASSVSGGGTGDTQYF.

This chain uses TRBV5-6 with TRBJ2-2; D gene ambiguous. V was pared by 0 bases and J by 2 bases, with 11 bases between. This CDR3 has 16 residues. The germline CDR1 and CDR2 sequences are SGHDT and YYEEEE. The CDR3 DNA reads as TGTGCCAGCAGCTTGGGACACCAGAGAAACACCGGGGAGCTGTTTTTT. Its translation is CASSLGHQRNTGELFF. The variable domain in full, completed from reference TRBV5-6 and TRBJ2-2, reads DAGVTQSPTHLIKTRGQQVTLRCSPKSGHDTVSWYQQALGQGPQFIFQYYEEEERQRGNFPDRFSGHQFPNYSSELNVNALLLGDSALYLCASSLGHQRNTGELFFGEGSRLTVL.

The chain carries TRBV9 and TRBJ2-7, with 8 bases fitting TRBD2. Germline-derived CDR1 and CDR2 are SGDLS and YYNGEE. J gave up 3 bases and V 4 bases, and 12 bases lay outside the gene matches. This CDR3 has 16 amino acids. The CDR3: CASSPTRGAVLYEQYF. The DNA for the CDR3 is TGTGCCAGCAGCCCGACGCGGGGGGCGGTTCTCTACGAGCAGTACTTC.

This CDR3 reads CSASGGENTGELFF. Here the CDR3 DNA reads TGCAGTGCTAGTGGTGGAGAGAACACCGGGGAGCTGTTTTTT. This chain links TRBV20-1 with TRBJ2-2; D is ambiguous. V lost 3 bases, J lost 1 base, and 9 bases lay in between. Germline V lookup: CDR1 DFQATT, CDR2 SNEGSKA (reference sequence). There are 14 residues in the CDR3.

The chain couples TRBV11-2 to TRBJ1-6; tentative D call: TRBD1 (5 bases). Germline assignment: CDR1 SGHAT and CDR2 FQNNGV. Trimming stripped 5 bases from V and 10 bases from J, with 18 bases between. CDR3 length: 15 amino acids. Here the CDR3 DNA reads TGTGCCAGCAGCCAATATACAGGTCCGAAATCACCCCTCCACTTT. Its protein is CASSQYTGPKSPLHF.

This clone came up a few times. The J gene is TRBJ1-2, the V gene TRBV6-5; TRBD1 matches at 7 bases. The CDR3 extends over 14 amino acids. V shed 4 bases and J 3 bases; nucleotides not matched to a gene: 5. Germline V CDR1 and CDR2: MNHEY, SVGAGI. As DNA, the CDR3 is TGTGCCAGCAGTTCCGGGACAGAGCACTATGGCTACACCTTC. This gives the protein CASSSGTEHYGYTF.

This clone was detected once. CDR3 sequence (DNA): TGTGCCAGCAGCGCGACAGGTTACCAAGAGACCCAGTACTTC. Residues: CASSATGYQETQYF. The chain joins TRBV9 to TRBJ2-5, with D tentatively TRBD1 (6 bases). This CDR3 comprises 14 residues. V shed 3 bases and J shed 0 bases, with 9 bases lying between them. Germline V gene data show CDR1 as SGDLS and CDR2 as YYNGEE.

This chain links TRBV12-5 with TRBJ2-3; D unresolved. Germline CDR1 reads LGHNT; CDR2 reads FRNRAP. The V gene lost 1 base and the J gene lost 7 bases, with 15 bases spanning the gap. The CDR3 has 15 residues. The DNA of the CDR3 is TGTGCTAGTGGTTTGGCTGGCGGTCGAATGAATACGCAGTATTTT. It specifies CASGLAGGRMNTQYF.

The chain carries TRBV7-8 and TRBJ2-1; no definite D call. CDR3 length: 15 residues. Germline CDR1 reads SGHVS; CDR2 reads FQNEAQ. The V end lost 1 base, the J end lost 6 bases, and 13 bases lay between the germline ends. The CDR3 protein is CASSLGAVLFNEQFF. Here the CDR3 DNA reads TGTGCCAGCAGCTTAGGTGCAGTCTTATTCAATGAGCAGTTCTTC.

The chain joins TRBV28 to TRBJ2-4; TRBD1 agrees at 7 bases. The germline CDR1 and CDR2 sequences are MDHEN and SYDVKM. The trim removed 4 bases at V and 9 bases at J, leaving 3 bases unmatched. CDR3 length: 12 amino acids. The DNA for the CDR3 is TGTGCCAGCAGTTGGGCAGGGGGCATTCAGTACTTC. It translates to CASSWAGGIQYF. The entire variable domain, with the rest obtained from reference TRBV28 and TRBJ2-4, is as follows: DVKVTQSSRYLVKRTGEKVFLECVQDMDHENMFWYRQDPGLGLRLIYFSYDVKMKEKGDIPEGYSVSREKKERFSLILESASTNQTSMYLCASSWAGGIQYFGAGTRLSVL.

The CDR3, as DNA: TGTGCCAGAAGCTTCTTAGGGCGGGGCTACGTAGCCACTGAAGCTTTCTTT. This codes for CARSFLGRGYVATEAFF. The chain recombines TRBV5-3 with TRBJ1-1; possible D gene TRBD1, 5 bases. TRBV5-3 is an ORF, with its function uncertain. Trimming shortened V by 2 bases and J by 4 bases, and 21 bases separated the two germline ends. The CDR3 sequence is 17 residues long.

CDR3 loop: CASSDGQHVQYF. The CDR3 bases are TGTGCCAGCAGCGACGGACAGCATGTGCAGTACTTC. The rearrangement links TRBV11-2 to TRBJ2-7; a weak D match, TRBD1 (6 bases). This CDR3 contains 12 residues. The V end was cut by 5 bases, the J end by 9 bases, with 14 bases between. The germline CDR1 and CDR2 sequences are SGHAT and FQNNGV. The variable domain in full, with the rest retrieved from reference TRBV11-2 and TRBJ2-7, is EAGVAQSPRYKIIEKRQSVAFWCNPISGHATLYWYQQILGQGPKLLIQFQNNGVVDDSQLPKDRFSAERLKGVDSTLKIQPAKLEDSAVYLCASSDGQHVQYFGPGTRLTVT.

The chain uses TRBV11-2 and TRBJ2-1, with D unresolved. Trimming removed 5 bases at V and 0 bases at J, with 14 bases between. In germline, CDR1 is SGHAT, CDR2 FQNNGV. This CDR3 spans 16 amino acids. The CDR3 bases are TGTGCCAGCAGCAGAGACCGGAGCAGCTCCTACAATGAGCAGTTCTTC. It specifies CASSRDRSSSYNEQFF.

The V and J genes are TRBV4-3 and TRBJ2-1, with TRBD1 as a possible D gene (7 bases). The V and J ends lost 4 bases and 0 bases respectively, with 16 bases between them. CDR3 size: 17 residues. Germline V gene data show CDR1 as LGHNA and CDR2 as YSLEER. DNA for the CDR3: TGCGCCAGCAGCCTTTTCGCGGGACAGAGCTCCTACAATGAGCAGTTCTTC. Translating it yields CASSLFAGQSSYNEQFF.

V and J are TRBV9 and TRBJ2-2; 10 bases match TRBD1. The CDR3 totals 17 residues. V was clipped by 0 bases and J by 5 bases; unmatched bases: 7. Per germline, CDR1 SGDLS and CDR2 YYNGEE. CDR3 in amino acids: CASSVAPTGGRTGELFF. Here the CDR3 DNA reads TGTGCCAGCAGCGTAGCACCGACAGGGGGCAGGACCGGGGAGCTGTTTTTT.

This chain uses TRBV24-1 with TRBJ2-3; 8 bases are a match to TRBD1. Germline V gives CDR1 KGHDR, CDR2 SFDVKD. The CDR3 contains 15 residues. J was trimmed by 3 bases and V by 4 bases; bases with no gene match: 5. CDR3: CATSDPGGRTDTQYF. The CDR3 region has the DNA TGTGCCACCAGTGACCCAGGGGGCAGGACAGATACGCAGTATTTT.

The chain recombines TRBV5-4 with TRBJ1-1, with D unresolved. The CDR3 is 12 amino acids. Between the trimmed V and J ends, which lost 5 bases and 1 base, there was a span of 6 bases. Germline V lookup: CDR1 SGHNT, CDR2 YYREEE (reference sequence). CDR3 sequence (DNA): TGTGCCAGCAGTCCCCAGAACACTGAAGCTTTCTTT. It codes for CASSPQNTEAFF.

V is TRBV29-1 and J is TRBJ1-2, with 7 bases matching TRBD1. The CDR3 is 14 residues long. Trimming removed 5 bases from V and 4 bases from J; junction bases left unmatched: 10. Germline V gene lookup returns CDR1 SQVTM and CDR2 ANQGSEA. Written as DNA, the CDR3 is TGCAGCGTTCCAACATTGACAGGGACCTATGGCTACACCTTC. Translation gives CSVPTLTGTYGYTF.